The TCR beta chain described here comes from a study of shared clonotypes between healthy human individuals. Germline V gene sequence: CDR1 LNHDA, CDR2 SQIVND (reference sequence). Trimming at V came to 3 bases and at J to 1 base, leaving 8 bases not matched to a gene. The CDR3 runs 16 residues. Sequencing was performed with immunoSEQ multiplex PCR; in TCRdb, only in-frame clones are kept and a portion is missing. The profile shows approximately 2.5 million clones, 93% of them singletons. This sequence was found in a man aged 18 to 30 in good health. Some clones in this sample may be carry-over from other donors' samples. J is TRBJ2-7 and V is TRBV19; 8 positions agree with TRBD1. Sequenced: naive CD4+ T cells from PBMCs. Stated subset: CD45RA+ positively selected. CDR3 residues: CASSIRYGQGSYEQYF. In DNA form, the CDR3 reads TGTGCCAGTAGTATTCGGTACGGACAGGGATCCTACGAGCAGTACTTC.